Listed below are T cell receptor beta chains from one sample, sequenced in a study of cytomegalovirus exposure and HLA in healthy donors. Data came from immunoSEQ multiplex PCR; TCRdb stores just in-frame clones and leaves some out. The table lists approximately 170,000 clones, 80% of them singletons. The source material was PBMCs. These receptor sequences come from a woman aged 45-65 years in good health and CMV-seropositive. Each CDR3 is given with its conserved first and last residue. A D gene is named only where the DNA matches it firmly. Clone size is not always given. Where it is, it says once, few, many or a class for expanded clones.

j_call	clone_size	v_call	d_call	cdr3_aa	cdr3_nt
TRBJ1-2	NA	TRBV6-5	NA	CASRGALTGYTF	TGTGCCAGCAGGGGGGCACTCACGGGCTACACCTTC
TRBJ2-3	NA	TRBV5-1	TRBD2	CASSGTSGIADTQYF	TGCGCCAGCAGCGGGACTAGCGGGATAGCAGATACGCAGTATTTT
TRBJ2-7	NA	TRBV7-2	TRBD1	CASSDRDRGSYEQYF	TGTGCCAGCAGCGACCGGGACAGGGGCTCCTACGAGCAGTACTTC
TRBJ1-3	NA	TRBV4-1	TRBD1	CASSLRDRVAFSGNTIYF	TGCGCCAGCAGCCTGCGGGACAGGGTGGCCTTCTCTGGAAACACCATATATTTT
TRBJ1-3	NA	TRBV19	NA	CASSLSAGPGNTIYF	TGTGCCAGTAGTCTCTCCGCGGGCCCTGGAAACACCATATATTTT
TRBJ2-1	few	TRBV5-6	TRBD1	CASSFGTGVSYNEQFF	TGTGCCAGCAGCTTCGGGACAGGGGTCTCCTACAATGAGCAGTTCTTC
TRBJ2-7	NA	TRBV7-9	NA	CASSLGASGLDYEQYF	TGTGCCAGCAGCTTAGGGGCCTCGGGACTGGACTACGAGCAGTACTTC
TRBJ2-2	NA	TRBV30	NA	CAWSVRGLAPGTGELFF	TGTGCCTGGAGTGTACGGGGTCTAGCCCCCGGCACCGGGGAGCTGTTTTTT
TRBJ2-6	NA	TRBV7-6	NA	CASSHHWGGEGVLSGANVLTF	TGTGCCAGCAGCCACCATTGGGGGGGGGAGGGGGTACTCTCTGGGGCCAACGTCCTGACTTTC
TRBJ2-1	NA	TRBV29-1	NA	CSVEDHAGRQFF	TGCAGCGTTGAAGATCACGCGGGACGGCAGTTCTTC
TRBJ2-2	NA	TRBV6-9	TRBD2	CASGLAGGELRTGELFF	TGTGCCAGCGGACTAGCGGGGGGAGAATTAAGGACCGGGGAGCTGTTTTTT
TRBJ2-7	NA	TRBV19	TRBD1	CASSFRDRYYEQYF	TGTGCCAGTAGTTTCCGGGACAGATACTACGAGCAGTACTTC
TRBJ2-3	once	TRBV10-3	TRBD2	CAISAGTSGWADTQYF	TGTGCCATCAGTGCTGGGACTAGCGGATGGGCAGATACGCAGTATTTT
TRBJ1-5	NA	TRBV19	TRBD1	CASSVKTGEIRNQPQHF	TGTGCCAGTAGTGTCAAAACAGGGGAGATAAGGAATCAGCCCCAGCATTTT
TRBJ2-7	NA	TRBV11-3	NA	CASSPTSAGSYEQYF	TGTGCCAGCAGCCCCACCAGTGCGGGATCCTACGAGCAGTACTTC
TRBJ2-7	NA	TRBV29-1	NA	CSVDVRGATYEQYF	TGCAGCGTTGACGTCAGGGGTGCTACCTACGAGCAGTACTTC
TRBJ1-2	NA	TRBV5-1	TRBD1	CASSLRQGGYTF	TGCGCCAGCAGCTTGCGACAGGGTGGCTACACCTTC
TRBJ2-1	NA	TRBV2	TRBD1	CASSPRTGKFF	TGTGCCAGCAGCCCACGGACAGGGAAGTTCTTC
TRBJ2-7	NA	TRBV4-2	TRBD2	CASSQDRASVGGVGEQYF	TGTGCCAGCAGCCAAGATAGGGCGTCGGTGGGGGGGGTAGGGGAGCAGTACTTC
TRBJ2-1	NA	TRBV7-8	TRBD1	CASSSRRGQGRYNEQFF	TGTGCCAGCAGCTCCCGGAGGGGACAGGGTAGATACAATGAGCAGTTCTTC
TRBJ2-3	NA	TRBV7-6	TRBD2	CASSLGVRLAVGTDTQYF	TGTGCCAGCAGCTTAGGAGTCAGGCTAGCGGTCGGCACAGATACGCAGTATTTT
TRBJ1-1	NA	TRBV5-4	NA	CASSTRGNTEAFF	TGTGCCAGCAGTACCCGGGGTAACACTGAAGCTTTCTTT
TRBJ1-1	NA	TRBV9	NA	CASRGAAPEAFF	TGTGCCAGCAGGGGGGCCGCCCCTGAAGCTTTCTTT
TRBJ2-7	NA	TRBV29-1	TRBD1	CSVEDDRGSYEQYF	TGCAGCGTTGAAGACGACAGGGGATCCTACGAGCAGTACTTC
TRBJ2-1	NA	TRBV7-9	TRBD2	CASSSPGLAGGWEQFF	TGTGCCAGCAGCTCACCGGGACTAGCGGGCGGTTGGGAGCAGTTCTTC
TRBJ2-7	NA	TRBV5-4	NA	CASSPRQVPYEQYF	TGTGCCAGCAGCCCGAGACAGGTGCCCTACGAGCAGTACTTC
TRBJ1-1	NA	TRBV4-3	TRBD1	CASRQDRDTEAFF	TGCGCCAGCAGACAGGACAGGGACACTGAAGCTTTCTTT
TRBJ1-1	NA	TRBV5-1	TRBD1	CASSPAWTGDEAFF	TGCGCCAGCAGCCCCGCCTGGACAGGGGATGAAGCTTTCTTT
TRBJ2-5	NA	TRBV30	TRBD2	CAWRGASGAQETQYF	TGTGCTTGGAGGGGGGCTAGCGGGGCCCAAGAGACCCAGTACTTC
TRBJ2-3	NA	TRBV10-1	TRBD2	CASSAVSGGAQYF	TGCGCCAGCAGTGCGGTTAGCGGGGGGGCCCAGTATTTT
TRBJ1-5	NA	TRBV5-8	NA	CASSSGELSNQPQHF	TGTGCCAGCAGCTCAGGGGAACTGAGCAATCAGCCCCAGCATTTT
TRBJ1-6	few	TRBV7-2	NA	CASSFLSSPLHF	TGTGCCAGCAGCTTTCTCAGTTCACCCCTCCACTTT
TRBJ2-5	NA	TRBV7-2	NA	CASSLIAEQETQYF	TGTGCCAGCAGCTTAATAGCGGAACAAGAGACCCAGTACTTC
TRBJ2-7	few	TRBV5-1	NA	CASSLVPGTYEQYF	TGCGCCAGCAGCTTGGTTCCGGGAACCTACGAGCAGTACTTC
TRBJ1-5	once	TRBV4-2	NA	CASSQESWNSHVSNQPQHF	TGTGCCAGCAGCCAAGAAAGTTGGAACAGCCATGTTAGCAATCAGCCCCAGCATTTT
TRBJ1-5	NA	TRBV7-9	NA	CASSLETVQPQHF	TGTGCCAGCAGCTTAGAAACAGTCCAGCCCCAGCATTTT
TRBJ2-3	NA	TRBV5-1	NA	CASSLVSGGTDTQYF	TGCGCCAGCAGCTTGGTGTCGGGAGGCACAGATACGCAGTATTTT
TRBJ2-4	NA	TRBV28	TRBD1	CASSLPTTGAKNIQYF	TGTGCCAGCAGCTTGCCCACGACAGGGGCCAAAAACATTCAGTACTTC